The clone carrying this T cell receptor beta chain occurred a few times. What it recognizes is unknown. The sample belongs to a study of T cell repertoires in cytomegalovirus infection. Study-wide context: The public TCR beta signatures pointed to both CMV infection and matching HLA type. Notes on the study in general: Clonotype analysis showed dominance of the ex vivo response by HLA-C-restricted CMV-specific TCR beta clonotypes.

Germline V gene sequence: CDR1 LNHDA, CDR2 SQIVND (reference sequence). The V gene lost 3 bases and the J gene lost 3 bases, with 6 bases spanning the gap. The CDR3 consists of 13 residues. Using its own MiXCR run on the reads, TCRdb lists one record per CDR3 protein. Among 750,000 to 900,000 distinct CDR3 sequences, 29% were seen once, and the ten largest hold about an eighth. V gene TRBV19 combines with J gene TRBJ1-5; unclear D gene. The sample in question was cultured CD8+ T cells from PBMCs, obtained from culture after CMV antigen stimulation. This receptor was identified in a human donor in good health (CMV status not recorded). Some clones in this sample may be carry-over from other donors' samples. This CDR3 is CASSMGLNQPQHF. The CDR3 DNA follows: TGTGCCAGTAGTATGGGTCTCAATCAGCCCCAGCATTTT.